The entry that follows covers one TCR beta chain sequence. Its antigen is as yet unknown. TCRdb recomputed calls from the 5' RACE reads with MiXCR, one row per CDR3 protein. The sample has about 450,000 distinct CDR3 sequences; about 25% are singletons. V was trimmed by 3 bases and J by 0 bases, leaving 7 bases between them. CDR1 and CDR2 (germline): DFQATT, SNEGSKA (reference sequence). CDR3 length: 13 amino acids. The sample is drawn from a study of CD8 T cells in ankylosing spondylitis. Findings and limits, study-wide: Reports of some motif variants in reactive arthritis synovial fluid and blood predate this one. Peripheral blood samples showed relatively rare disease-linked clones, and these clones were CD8+. Ankylosing spondylitis blood appeared to be characterized by a TCR beta motif of under ten highly homologous variants.

Sequenced sample: blood, either unsorted or a sorted T cell fraction (not recorded which). This TCR was sampled from a male donor with ankylosing spondylitis. The genes are TRBV20-1 and TRBJ2-3; D is uncertain. The CDR3 region is CSASQPSTDTQYF. CDR3 bases: TGCAGTGCTAGTCAACCTAGCACAGATACGCAGTATTTT.